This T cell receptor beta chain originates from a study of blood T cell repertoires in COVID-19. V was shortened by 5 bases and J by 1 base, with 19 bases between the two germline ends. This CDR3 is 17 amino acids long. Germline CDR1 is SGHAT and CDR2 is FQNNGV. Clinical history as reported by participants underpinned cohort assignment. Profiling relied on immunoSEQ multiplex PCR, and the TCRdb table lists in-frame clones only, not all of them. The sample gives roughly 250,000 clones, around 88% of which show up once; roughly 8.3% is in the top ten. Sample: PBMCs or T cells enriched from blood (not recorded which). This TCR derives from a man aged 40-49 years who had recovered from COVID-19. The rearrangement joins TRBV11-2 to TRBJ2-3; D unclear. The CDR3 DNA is TGTGCCAGCAGCCCCAGCCCGCGACTCCGAGGCACAGATACGCAGTATTTT. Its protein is CASSPSPRLRGTDTQYF.